The rows below give T cell receptor beta chains drawn from one sample of a study of shared clonotypes between healthy human individuals. Sequencing was performed with immunoSEQ multiplex PCR; in TCRdb, only in-frame clones are kept and a portion is missing. The sample has 400,000 to 550,000 clones, roughly 85% seen once; the top ten hold about 12%. Sequencing was done on a sample of PBMCs. The receptor source for this set is a woman between 40 and 55 years old in good health. Some clones in this sample may be carry-over from other donors' samples. Each CDR3 is given with its conserved first and last residue. Fields, in order: V gene, J gene, clone size, D gene, CDR3 protein, CDR3 DNA. A D gene is named only where the DNA matches it firmly. Rows may omit the clone size; those that give it use once, few, many or a size class.

V gene: TRBV2
J gene: TRBJ2-3
clone size: -
D gene: TRBD2
CDR3 protein: CASSGRGRRITDTQYF
CDR3 DNA: TGTGCCAGCAGTGGCCGCGGGAGGCGTATCACAGATACGCAGTATTTT

V gene: TRBV5-4
J gene: TRBJ2-1
clone size: -
D gene: TRBD1
CDR3 protein: CASSLALIGTGSYEQFF
CDR3 DNA: TGTGCCAGCAGCTTGGCTCTCATTGGGACAGGGTCATATGAGCAGTTCTTC

V gene: TRBV30
J gene: TRBJ1-5
clone size: -
D gene: TRBD1
CDR3 protein: CAWSVRGTGLRNQPQHF
CDR3 DNA: TGTGCCTGGAGTGTACGAGGGACAGGGTTGAGGAATCAGCCCCAGCATTTT

V gene: TRBV28
J gene: TRBJ2-5
clone size: -
D gene: TRBD2
CDR3 protein: CASGTSMYQETQYF
CDR3 DNA: TGTGCCAGCGGGACTAGCATGTACCAAGAGACCCAGTACTTC

V gene: TRBV7-9
J gene: TRBJ1-4
clone size: -
D gene: -
CDR3 protein: CATAKGATNEKLFF
CDR3 DNA: TGTGCCACCGCTAAGGGGGCAACTAATGAAAAACTGTTTTTT

V gene: TRBV28
J gene: TRBJ2-6
clone size: -
D gene: -
CDR3 protein: CATLNPGANVLTF
CDR3 DNA: TGTGCCACCCTAAACCCGGGGGCCAACGTCCTGACTTTC

V gene: TRBV5-4
J gene: TRBJ2-7
clone size: -
D gene: TRBD1
CDR3 protein: CASSHTGQGAYEQYF
CDR3 DNA: TGTGCCAGCAGCCACACGGGACAGGGGGCTTACGAGCAGTACTTC

V gene: TRBV5-1
J gene: TRBJ2-5
clone size: -
D gene: -
CDR3 protein: CASSLEIWTIQETQYF
CDR3 DNA: TGCGCCAGCAGCCTGGAGATCTGGACTATTCAAGAGACCCAGTACTTC

V gene: TRBV2
J gene: TRBJ2-4
clone size: -
D gene: -
CDR3 protein: CATGPTKNIQYF
CDR3 DNA: TGTGCTACAGGGCCCACCAAAAACATTCAGTACTTC

V gene: TRBV6-5
J gene: TRBJ1-5
clone size: -
D gene: TRBD1
CDR3 protein: CASSYAGQNQPQHF
CDR3 DNA: TGTGCCAGCAGTTACGCGGGACAGAATCAGCCCCAGCATTTT

V gene: TRBV2
J gene: TRBJ2-5
clone size: once
D gene: TRBD2
CDR3 protein: CASSGGRREGETQYF
CDR3 DNA: TGTGCCAGCAGTGGCGGCCGGCGGGAGGGAGAGACCCAGTACTTC

V gene: TRBV27
J gene: TRBJ2-2
clone size: -
D gene: -
CDR3 protein: CASSLYSGTNTGELFF
CDR3 DNA: TGTGCCAGCAGTTTATATTCCGGGACGAACACCGGGGAGCTGTTTTTT

V gene: TRBV7-2
J gene: TRBJ2-3
clone size: -
D gene: TRBD2
CDR3 protein: CASSSTSGASTDTQYF
CDR3 DNA: TGTGCCAGCAGCTCAACTAGCGGGGCTAGCACAGATACGCAGTATTTT

V gene: TRBV30
J gene: TRBJ2-7
clone size: -
D gene: -
CDR3 protein: CAWSVRAGRTYF
CDR3 DNA: TGTGCCTGGAGTGTACGGGCAGGGCGAACGTACTTC